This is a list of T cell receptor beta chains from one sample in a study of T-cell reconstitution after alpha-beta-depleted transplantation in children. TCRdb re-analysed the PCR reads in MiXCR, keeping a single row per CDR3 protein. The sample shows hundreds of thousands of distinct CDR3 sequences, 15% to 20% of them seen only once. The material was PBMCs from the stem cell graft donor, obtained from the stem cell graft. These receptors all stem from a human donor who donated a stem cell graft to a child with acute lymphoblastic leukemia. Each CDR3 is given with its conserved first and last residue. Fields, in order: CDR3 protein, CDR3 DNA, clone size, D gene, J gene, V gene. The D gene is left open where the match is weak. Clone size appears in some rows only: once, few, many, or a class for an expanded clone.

CDR3 protein: CASSLWRVNIQYF
CDR3 DNA: TGCGCCAGCAGCTTGTGGCGGGTAAACATTCAGTACTTC
clone size: NA
D gene: NA
J gene: TRBJ2-4
V gene: TRBV5-1

CDR3 protein: CASSQGHEQYF
CDR3 DNA: TGTGCCAGCAGTCAGGGCCACGAGCAGTACTTC
clone size: NA
D gene: NA
J gene: TRBJ2-7
V gene: TRBV6-5

CDR3 protein: CASSEGVHQLGSEAFF
CDR3 DNA: TGTGCCAGCAGCGAGGGGGTCCATCAGCTCGGGTCTGAAGCTTTCTTT
clone size: NA
D gene: NA
J gene: TRBJ1-1
V gene: TRBV9

CDR3 protein: CASSFDLSPYNEQFF
CDR3 DNA: TGCGCCAGCAGCTTTGACCTATCCCCCTACAATGAGCAGTTCTTC
clone size: few
D gene: NA
J gene: TRBJ2-1
V gene: TRBV5-1

CDR3 protein: CASSLVQGILSGANVLTF
CDR3 DNA: TGTGCCAGCAGTTTAGTCCAGGGAATCCTCTCTGGGGCCAACGTCCTGACTTTC
clone size: NA
D gene: NA
J gene: TRBJ2-6
V gene: TRBV12-3/TRBV12-4

CDR3 protein: CASKGAGVAEQYF
CDR3 DNA: TGTGCCAGCAAAGGAGCGGGAGTTGCCGAGCAGTACTTC
clone size: NA
D gene: TRBD2
J gene: TRBJ2-7
V gene: TRBV7-9

CDR3 protein: CASSLIFTGQMNTEAFF
CDR3 DNA: TGCGCCAGCAGCTTGATTTTCACAGGGCAGATGAACACTGAAGCTTTCTTT
clone size: NA
D gene: NA
J gene: TRBJ1-1
V gene: TRBV5-1

CDR3 protein: CASSLGPGGAGELFF
CDR3 DNA: TGTGCCAGCAGCTTAGGCCCTGGCGGGGCCGGGGAGCTGTTTTTT
clone size: NA
D gene: NA
J gene: TRBJ2-2
V gene: TRBV7-9

CDR3 protein: CSVDAGYEQYF
CDR3 DNA: TGCAGCGTCGACGCCGGGTACGAGCAGTACTTC
clone size: few
D gene: NA
J gene: TRBJ2-7
V gene: TRBV29-1

CDR3 protein: CASSVVQGFSGELFF
CDR3 DNA: TGTGCCAGCAGCGTAGTACAGGGGTTTAGCGGGGAGCTGTTTTTT
clone size: few
D gene: TRBD1
J gene: TRBJ2-2
V gene: TRBV9

CDR3 protein: CASSAIGHGYEQYF
CDR3 DNA: TGTGCCAGCAGCGCAATAGGACACGGCTACGAGCAGTACTTC
clone size: few
D gene: NA
J gene: TRBJ2-7
V gene: TRBV4-2

CDR3 protein: CAISPGGQAYGYTF
CDR3 DNA: TGTGCCATCAGCCCTGGGGGGCAGGCGTATGGCTACACCTTC
clone size: NA
D gene: NA
J gene: TRBJ1-2
V gene: TRBV4-2

CDR3 protein: CASSPTGTSGNEQFF
CDR3 DNA: TGTGCCAGCAGTCCAACCGGGACTAGCGGGAATGAGCAGTTCTTC
clone size: NA
D gene: TRBD2
J gene: TRBJ2-1
V gene: TRBV7-9

CDR3 protein: CASSGEIQGEIFASTDTQYF
CDR3 DNA: TGTGCCAGCAGTGGAGAGATACAGGGCGAAATATTTGCTAGCACAGATACGCAGTATTTT
clone size: once
D gene: NA
J gene: TRBJ2-3
V gene: TRBV25-1

CDR3 protein: CASAVTGVEQFF
CDR3 DNA: TGCGCCAGCGCCGTGACAGGCGTTGAGCAGTTCTTC
clone size: few
D gene: NA
J gene: TRBJ2-1
V gene: TRBV5-1

CDR3 protein: CASSSGLGDGEFF
CDR3 DNA: TGTGCCAGCAGCTCGGGGCTAGGGGATGGGGAGTTCTTC
clone size: NA
D gene: NA
J gene: TRBJ2-1
V gene: TRBV5-6

CDR3 protein: CASSPGRQIDEQYF
CDR3 DNA: TGTGCCAGCAGCCCGGGGCGGCAGATCGACGAGCAGTACTTC
clone size: NA
D gene: NA
J gene: TRBJ2-7
V gene: TRBV12-3/TRBV12-4

CDR3 protein: CSAYNRIITDTQYF
CDR3 DNA: TGCAGTGCTTATAACAGAATAATCACAGATACGCAGTATTTT
clone size: NA
D gene: NA
J gene: TRBJ2-3
V gene: TRBV20-1

CDR3 protein: CSAREAGWDRGRDEQFF
CDR3 DNA: TGCAGTGCTAGAGAAGCGGGTTGGGACAGGGGGCGAGATGAGCAGTTCTTC
clone size: many
D gene: TRBD1
J gene: TRBJ2-1
V gene: TRBV20-1

CDR3 protein: CSARDRRTSGYNEQFF
CDR3 DNA: TGCAGTGCTAGAGATCGGAGGACTAGCGGCTACAATGAGCAGTTCTTC
clone size: NA
D gene: TRBD2
J gene: TRBJ2-1
V gene: TRBV20-1

CDR3 protein: CATSDVGLAADNEQFF
CDR3 DNA: TGTGCCACCAGTGATGTGGGACTAGCGGCGGACAATGAGCAGTTCTTC
clone size: NA
D gene: TRBD2
J gene: TRBJ2-1
V gene: TRBV24-1

CDR3 protein: CATSREGQGDYEQYF
CDR3 DNA: TGTGCCACCAGCAGGGAGGGACAGGGGGACTACGAGCAGTACTTC
clone size: few
D gene: TRBD1
J gene: TRBJ2-7
V gene: TRBV15

CDR3 protein: CSARDPEGSSYNEQFF
CDR3 DNA: TGCAGTGCTAGAGATCCTGAGGGAAGCTCCTACAATGAGCAGTTCTTC
clone size: few
D gene: NA
J gene: TRBJ2-1
V gene: TRBV20-1

CDR3 protein: CSASGANTGELFF
CDR3 DNA: TGCAGTGCTAGCGGGGCGAACACCGGGGAGCTGTTTTTT
clone size: NA
D gene: NA
J gene: TRBJ2-2
V gene: TRBV20-1

CDR3 protein: CASSWDLSGANVLTF
CDR3 DNA: TGTGCCAGCAGTTGGGACCTATCTGGGGCCAACGTCCTGACTTTC
clone size: NA
D gene: NA
J gene: TRBJ2-6
V gene: TRBV6-2/TRBV6-3

CDR3 protein: CASSPATSKNIQYF
CDR3 DNA: TGTGCCAGCAGCCCTGCGACTTCCAAAAACATTCAGTACTTC
clone size: few
D gene: NA
J gene: TRBJ2-4
V gene: TRBV7-2

CDR3 protein: CASSQESTGLGTEAFF
CDR3 DNA: TGCGCCAGCAGCCAGGAATCGACAGGACTAGGGACTGAAGCTTTCTTT
clone size: few
D gene: NA
J gene: TRBJ1-1
V gene: TRBV5-1

CDR3 protein: CSARAVDRGDSYEQYF
CDR3 DNA: TGCAGTGCTAGAGCGGTCGACAGGGGCGATTCCTACGAGCAGTACTTC
clone size: NA
D gene: TRBD1
J gene: TRBJ2-7
V gene: TRBV20-1

CDR3 protein: CASGRLAVKEDTQYF
CDR3 DNA: TGTGCCAGCGGGCGACTAGCGGTGAAGGAGGATACGCAGTATTTT
clone size: NA
D gene: TRBD2
J gene: TRBJ2-3
V gene: TRBV12-3/TRBV12-4

CDR3 protein: CSVALGRGGTDTQYF
CDR3 DNA: TGCAGCGTCGCCTTGGGCAGGGGAGGCACAGATACGCAGTATTTT
clone size: NA
D gene: NA
J gene: TRBJ2-3
V gene: TRBV29-1

CDR3 protein: CASSLRGGAGELFF
CDR3 DNA: TGCGCCAGCAGCCTCAGGGGAGGGGCCGGGGAGCTGTTTTTT
clone size: NA
D gene: NA
J gene: TRBJ2-2
V gene: TRBV5-1

CDR3 protein: CASSLDHVDSGANVLTF
CDR3 DNA: TGTGCCAGCAGCTTAGACCACGTAGACTCTGGGGCCAACGTCCTGACTTTC
clone size: few
D gene: NA
J gene: TRBJ2-6
V gene: TRBV7-8

CDR3 protein: CASSWRGQGLAGVEQETQYF
CDR3 DNA: TGCGCCAGCAGCTGGCGGGGGCAAGGGCTAGCGGGAGTTGAACAAGAGACCCAGTACTTC
clone size: NA
D gene: TRBD2
J gene: TRBJ2-5
V gene: TRBV5-1

CDR3 protein: CASSPGTSVHEQYF
CDR3 DNA: TGTGCCAGCAGCCCGGGGACTAGCGTCCACGAGCAGTACTTC
clone size: few
D gene: TRBD2
J gene: TRBJ2-7
V gene: TRBV7-3

CDR3 protein: CSVRQSGNQPQHF
CDR3 DNA: TGCAGCGTCAGACAATCCGGCAATCAGCCCCAGCATTTT
clone size: many
D gene: NA
J gene: TRBJ1-5
V gene: TRBV29-1

CDR3 protein: CASSRLGTGGSTEAFF
CDR3 DNA: TGTGCCAGCAGCCGACTAGGGACAGGGGGCTCGACTGAAGCTTTCTTT
clone size: NA
D gene: TRBD1
J gene: TRBJ1-1
V gene: TRBV5-6

CDR3 protein: CASREGQGAGEQYF
CDR3 DNA: TGTGCCAGCAGGGAAGGACAGGGGGCGGGGGAGCAGTACTTC
clone size: few
D gene: TRBD1
J gene: TRBJ2-7
V gene: TRBV27

CDR3 protein: CAWSVGTTEQYF
CDR3 DNA: TGTGCCTGGAGTGTAGGGACAACGGAGCAGTACTTC
clone size: NA
D gene: NA
J gene: TRBJ2-7
V gene: TRBV30

CDR3 protein: CSVTGQGSFYGYTF
CDR3 DNA: TGCAGCGTTACTGGGCAGGGGTCCTTCTATGGCTACACCTTC
clone size: few
D gene: NA
J gene: TRBJ1-2
V gene: TRBV29-1

CDR3 protein: CASSLGTRYYEKLFF
CDR3 DNA: TGTGCCAGCAGCTTAGGGACGCGGTATTATGAAAAACTGTTTTTT
clone size: many
D gene: NA
J gene: TRBJ1-4
V gene: TRBV7-2

CDR3 protein: CASSLGSGLAGNEQFF
CDR3 DNA: TGTGCCAGCAGCTTAGGATCCGGGCTAGCGGGAAATGAGCAGTTCTTC
clone size: NA
D gene: TRBD2
J gene: TRBJ2-1
V gene: TRBV7-9

CDR3 protein: CASSFGGAHGTDTQYF
CDR3 DNA: TGTGCCAGCTCCTTCGGCGGGGCGCATGGCACAGATACGCAGTATTTT
clone size: few
D gene: NA
J gene: TRBJ2-3
V gene: TRBV6-1

CDR3 protein: CASSESTGVTNEKLFF
CDR3 DNA: TGTGCCAGCAGTGAGTCTACGGGGGTAACTAATGAAAAACTGTTTTTT
clone size: few
D gene: NA
J gene: TRBJ1-4
V gene: TRBV6-1

CDR3 protein: CASRGLRTDTQYF
CDR3 DNA: TGCGCCAGCAGGGGCTTAAGGACAGATACGCAGTATTTT
clone size: NA
D gene: NA
J gene: TRBJ2-3
V gene: TRBV10-2

CDR3 protein: CASSQEPYNEQFF
CDR3 DNA: TGCGCCAGCAGCCAGGAACCCTACAATGAGCAGTTCTTC
clone size: few
D gene: NA
J gene: TRBJ2-1
V gene: TRBV4-1

CDR3 protein: CASSYASWRQDTQYF
CDR3 DNA: TGTGCCAGCAGTTACGCTTCTTGGAGACAGGATACGCAGTATTTT
clone size: few
D gene: NA
J gene: TRBJ2-3
V gene: TRBV6-5

CDR3 protein: CSARWEGYEQYF
CDR3 DNA: TGCAGTGCTAGGTGGGAGGGGTACGAGCAGTACTTC
clone size: few
D gene: TRBD2
J gene: TRBJ2-7
V gene: TRBV20-1

CDR3 protein: CASDIQREPDTQYF
CDR3 DNA: TGTGCCAGCGATATTCAGCGGGAGCCAGATACGCAGTATTTT
clone size: NA
D gene: TRBD2
J gene: TRBJ2-3
V gene: TRBV27

CDR3 protein: CASSPNSLSSYEQYF
CDR3 DNA: TGTGCCAGCAGCCCCAATTCGCTAAGCTCCTACGAGCAGTACTTC
clone size: NA
D gene: NA
J gene: TRBJ2-7
V gene: TRBV9

CDR3 protein: CASSVGLGTGNTGELFF
CDR3 DNA: TGTGCCAGCAGCGTAGGCTTGGGGACAGGTAACACCGGGGAGCTGTTTTTT
clone size: NA
D gene: TRBD1
J gene: TRBJ2-2
V gene: TRBV9

CDR3 protein: CASSSPTENTEAFF
CDR3 DNA: TGTGCCAGCAGCAGTCCGACAGAGAACACTGAAGCTTTCTTT
clone size: NA
D gene: NA
J gene: TRBJ1-1
V gene: TRBV12-3/TRBV12-4

CDR3 protein: CASSFRQGGNTIYF
CDR3 DNA: TGTGCCAGCAGTTTCCGACAGGGTGGAAACACCATATATTTT
clone size: NA
D gene: TRBD1
J gene: TRBJ1-3
V gene: TRBV12-3/TRBV12-4

CDR3 protein: CATSRERHMNTGELFF
CDR3 DNA: TGTGCCACCAGCAGAGAGAGACATATGAACACCGGGGAGCTGTTTTTT
clone size: NA
D gene: NA
J gene: TRBJ2-2
V gene: TRBV15

CDR3 protein: CASSFRSRGTEAFF
CDR3 DNA: TGCGCCAGCAGCTTCCGGTCCCGGGGGACTGAAGCTTTCTTT
clone size: few
D gene: NA
J gene: TRBJ1-1
V gene: TRBV5-1

CDR3 protein: CASSSRGPTAHGYTF
CDR3 DNA: TGTGCCAGCAGTTCTCGGGGACCGACCGCCCATGGCTACACCTTC
clone size: NA
D gene: NA
J gene: TRBJ1-2
V gene: TRBV12-3/TRBV12-4

CDR3 protein: CATSDFGTGRLLRTDTQYF
CDR3 DNA: TGTGCCACCAGTGATTTCGGGACAGGGCGACTCCTCCGCACAGATACGCAGTATTTT
clone size: few
D gene: TRBD1
J gene: TRBJ2-3
V gene: TRBV24-1

CDR3 protein: CASSSRTDRSGGQFF
CDR3 DNA: TGCGCCAGCAGCTCGCGGACAGACCGCTCCGGTGGGCAGTTCTTC
clone size: NA
D gene: NA
J gene: TRBJ2-1
V gene: TRBV5-1

CDR3 protein: CASSQPGLAGGRDTDTQYF
CDR3 DNA: TGCGCCAGCAGCCAGCCGGGACTAGCGGGAGGTCGGGACACAGATACGCAGTATTTT
clone size: few
D gene: TRBD2
J gene: TRBJ2-3
V gene: TRBV4-1

CDR3 protein: CASGNRGSYEQYF
CDR3 DNA: TGTGCCAGCGGAAACCGGGGCTCCTACGAGCAGTACTTC
clone size: NA
D gene: NA
J gene: TRBJ2-7
V gene: TRBV7-8

CDR3 protein: CASNSILAAPSTDTQYF
CDR3 DNA: TGTGCCAGCAATTCTATCCTAGCGGCCCCTAGCACAGATACGCAGTATTTT
clone size: many
D gene: TRBD2
J gene: TRBJ2-3
V gene: TRBV12-3/TRBV12-4